The next 29 T cell receptor beta chains were all read from a single sample in a study of T cells in Graves' hyperthyroidism and ophthalmopathy. RNA transcripts served as the template for amplifying TCR beta CDR3 regions. The HTBI primer set served for first-round RT-PCR of the TCR CDR3. TCRdb re-analysed the multiplex PCR reads in MiXCR, keeping a single row per CDR3 protein. The table shows some 490,000 distinct CDR3 sequences, with roughly 15% occurring only once. The specimen was blood. The receptor source for this set is a young woman with Graves' ophthalmopathy.

J is TRBJ1-2 and V is TRBV29-1; 8 bases line up with TRBD1. Germline lookup yields CDR1 SQVTM and CDR2 ANQGSEA. CDR3 size: 11 residues. V shed 6 bases, J shed 7 bases, and the junction held 4 bases outside the gene matches. The CDR3 DNA reads as TGCAGCGTCGGACAGGGTTTTGGCTACACCTTC. Protein product: CSVGQGFGYTF.

J is TRBJ2-4 and V is TRBV19; TRBD1 is a possible D gene (7 bases). Germline V gene lookup returns CDR1 LNHDA and CDR2 SQIVND (reference sequence). CDR3 size: 16 residues. V was shortened by 7 bases and J by 4 bases, with 20 bases between the two germline ends. CDR3 sequence (DNA): TGTGCCAGTAAGAAAGGAGGGACAGACCCAAAAAACATTCAGTACTTC. Its protein is CASKKGGTDPKNIQYF. The full variable domain, completed using reference TRBV19 and TRBJ2-4, is DGGITQSPKYLFRKEGQNVTLSCEQNLNHDAMYWYRQDPGQGLRLIYYSQIVNDFQKGDIAEGYSVSREKKESFPLTVTSAQKNPTAFYLCASKKGGTDPKNIQYFGAGTRLSVL.

The chain recombines TRBV4-3 with TRBJ2-2; the D is unclear. V lost 1 base and J 2 bases, leaving 8 bases between the germline ends. CDR3 length: 15 amino acids. CDR1 and CDR2 from the germline V gene are LGHNA and YSLEER. DNA for the CDR3: TGCGCCAGCAGCCAAGTGATATCTAACACCGGGGAGCTGTTTTTT. Protein: CASSQVISNTGELFF.

This clonotype was seen a handful of times. This chain joins TRBV14 and TRBJ2-4, with D perhaps assigned TRBD1 or TRBD2 (5 bases each). Germline CDR1 and CDR2: SGHDN and FVKESK. The CDR3 spans 16 residues. Trimming removed 4 bases from V and 0 bases from J, with 13 bases in between. CDR3 amino acids: CASSPTTGLAKNIQYF. CDR3 in DNA: TGTGCCAGCAGCCCCACCACAGGACTAGCCAAAAACATTCAGTACTTC.

The V and J genes are TRBV5-4 and TRBJ2-1; D is perhaps TRBD1 or TRBD2 (5 bases each). Germline V gives CDR1 SGHNT, CDR2 YYREEE (reference sequence). Trimming removed 4 bases at V and 8 bases at J, with 10 bases between. This CDR3 region has 12 residues. DNA of the CDR3: TGTGCCAGCAGCCGGGACGCCCATGAGCAGTTCTTC. This codes for CASSRDAHEQFF. Variable domain in full (rest from reference TRBV5-4 and TRBJ2-1): ETGVTQSPTHLIKTRGQQVTLRCSSQSGHNTVSWYQQALGQGPQFIFQYYREEENGRGNFPPRFSGLQFPNYSSELNVNALELDDSALYLCASSRDAHEQFFGPGTRLTVL.

This clonotype has a count of ten or more. The rearrangement links TRBV5-1 to TRBJ1-3, with a possible D match to TRBD1 (5 bases). Trimming took off 1 base at V and 4 bases at J, with 15 bases between the two ends. The CDR3 has 16 amino acids. From germline, CDR1 is SGHRS and CDR2 YFSETQ. CDR3 residues: CASSLQNQGKGNTIYF. In DNA, the CDR3 is TGCGCCAGCAGCTTGCAGAACCAGGGAAAGGGAAACACCATATATTTT.

This clonotype was found a few times. This rearrangement joins TRBV7-2 to TRBJ2-5; 7 bases align to TRBD1. V shed 2 bases and J 5 bases; nucleotides not matched to a gene: 11. From germline, CDR1 is SGHTA and CDR2 FQGNSA. The CDR3 has 16 amino acids. This chain's CDR3 is CASSLTGTALRETQYF. In DNA form, the CDR3 reads TGTGCCAGCAGCTTAACCGGGACAGCCCTGAGGGAGACCCAGTACTTC.

This clonotype was found a few times. This rearrangement joins TRBV4-1 to TRBJ1-2; D is perhaps TRBD1 (6 bases). Germline V lookup: CDR1 MGHRA, CDR2 YSYEKL. Trimming cost V 4 bases and J 1 base, with 13 bases left between them. The CDR3 extends over 15 amino acids. CDR3 region: CASSPIQGFNYGYTF. For the CDR3, the DNA is TGCGCCAGCAGCCCAATTCAGGGGTTTAACTATGGCTACACCTTC.

This clonotype was observed a handful of times. CDR3 in amino acids: CASSFDRGNSPLHF. The CDR3 region has the DNA TGTGCCAGCAGCTTCGACAGGGGGAATTCACCCCTCCACTTT. The chain uses TRBV5-6 and TRBJ1-6; 9 nucleotides align to TRBD1. CDR1 SGHDT and CDR2 YYEEEE come from the germline V gene. This CDR3 comprises 14 residues. V gave up 2 bases and J gave up 7 bases; unmatched junction bases: 1.

This clonotype was counted at least ten times. The rearrangement links TRBV30 to TRBJ1-2; D remains unclear. Germline assignment: CDR1 GTSNPN and CDR2 SVGIG (reference sequence). Trimming removed 8 bases at V and 4 bases at J, with 11 bases between. The CDR3 totals 11 residues. The CDR3 DNA reads TGTGCCCTCCGACAAAGCTATGGCTACACCTTC. Translation: CALRQSYGYTF.

CDR3 amino acids: CASSFAGGLLTDTQYF. CDR3 DNA: TGTGCCAGCAGTTTTGCAGGGGGCCTCCTCACAGATACGCAGTATTTT. This sequence joins TRBV27 and TRBJ2-3; 8 nucleotides align to TRBD1. This CDR3 comprises 16 residues. Germline CDR1 MNHEY, CDR2 SMNVEV (reference sequence). V was pared by 3 bases and J by 2 bases, with 7 bases of the junction left unmatched.

This clonotype was seen many times. This chain links TRBV3-1 with TRBJ1-4; the D gene is possibly TRBD1 (6 bases). Germline V lookup: CDR1 LGHDT, CDR2 YNNKEL (reference sequence). Deletions cut 2 bases from V and 7 bases from J, with 17 bases between. The CDR3 is 16 residues long. The CDR3 coding sequence is TGTGCCAGCAGCCAATCCGCAGGGGTGGGTGCTGAAAAACTGTTTTTT. Translating it yields CASSQSAGVGAEKLFF.

This clonotype was seen more than once but under ten times. The CDR3 nucleotides are TGTGCCAGTAGTGCACAGGGTGTGGGAGAGCAGTACTTC. Encoded protein: CASSAQGVGEQYF. V usage is TRBV19 and J usage is TRBJ2-7; weak D call: TRBD1 (6 bases). Germline CDR1 and CDR2: LNHDA and SQIVND (reference sequence). V was trimmed by 5 bases and J by 7 bases, leaving 15 bases between them. The CDR3 is 13 residues long.

This clonotype was counted ten times or more. The V call is TRBV2, the J call TRBJ2-5; D is possibly TRBD2 (5 bases). With 3 bases removed from V and 2 bases from J, the gap between germline ends came to 19 bases. This CDR3 region has 17 residues. Germline V gives CDR1 SNHLY, CDR2 FYNNEI. The CDR3 loop reads CASSEPSRGRVQETQYF. CDR3 in DNA: TGTGCCAGCAGTGAGCCCTCCCGGGGAAGAGTACAAGAGACCCAGTACTTC.

J is TRBJ2-7 and V is TRBV15; D is uncertain. Germline V gives CDR1 LNHNV, CDR2 YYDKDF (reference sequence). This CDR3 region has 15 residues. The V and J ends lost 4 bases and 4 bases respectively, with 17 bases between them. The DNA of the CDR3 is TGTGCCACCAGCATGGCCGTCGGTATTCAGTACGAGCAGTACTTC. Encoded protein: CATSMAVGIQYEQYF.

Ten or more counts support this clonotype. The chain carries TRBV3-1 and TRBJ2-7; D tentatively fits TRBD1 or TRBD2 (6 bases each). Germline V gives CDR1 LGHDT, CDR2 YNNKEL (reference sequence). Trimming shortened V by 4 bases and J by 6 bases, and 16 bases separated the two germline ends. CDR3 size: 14 residues. CDR3 sequence: CASSRGGGLVEQYF. The CDR3, as DNA: TGTGCCAGCAGCCGAGGGGGAGGTCTGGTCGAGCAGTACTTC.

The chain carries TRBV7-8 and TRBJ2-1; 10 bases align to TRBD1. CDR3 length: 14 residues. With 7 bases clipped from V and 8 bases from J, the junction kept 8 bases outside the gene matches. The germline V gene encodes CDR1 SGHVS and CDR2 FQNEAQ. In nucleotides, the CDR3 is TGTGCCAGCAACCGACAGGGGGCGCAGGATGAGCAGTTCTTC. Its translation: CASNRQGAQDEQFF.

In its sample, this clonotype was seen many times. CDR3 region: CAVGDPNPTFEQYF. The CDR3 region has the DNA TGTGCCGTGGGGGACCCTAACCCCACTTTCGAGCAGTACTTC. The chain is built from TRBV19 and TRBJ2-7; D possibly uses TRBD1 or TRBD2 (5 bases each). Trimming removed 11 bases at V and 6 bases at J, with 23 bases between. This CDR3 is 14 amino acids long. Germline V lookup: CDR1 LNHDA, CDR2 SQIVND (reference sequence).

With regard to this clonotype: Just one base apart from a much larger clone, this may be a read error. The chain couples TRBV5-1 to TRBJ1-5, with D maybe TRBD1 (5 bases). The length of the CDR3 is 14 residues. Trimming removed 4 bases from V and 6 bases from J, with 14 bases in between. CDR1 is SGHRS and CDR2 is YFSETQ in the germline V gene. The CDR3 DNA reads as TGCGCCAGCAGCAAGAAAGGGGCCCCTCAGCCCCAGCATTTT. Its translation is CASSKKGAPQPQHF.

This chain joins TRBV5-1 and TRBJ1-1; D uncertain. Germline-derived CDR1 and CDR2 are SGHRS and YFSETQ. The CDR3 is made up of 15 amino acids. V was pared by 7 bases and J by 0 bases, with 16 bases between. CDR3 residues: CASREMSEMNTEAFF. The CDR3 nucleotides read TGCGCCAGCCGAGAAATGTCCGAGATGAACACTGAAGCTTTCTTT.

This clonotype was seen only a few times. V and J are TRBV19 and TRBJ2-2, with D uncertain. From germline, CDR1 is LNHDA and CDR2 SQIVND (reference sequence). The V end lost 5 bases, the J end lost 5 bases, and 15 bases lay between the germline ends. The CDR3 has 15 amino acids. CDR3 nucleotides: TGTGCCAGTAGTCCCCGTTCTGTCCTAACCGGGGAGCTGTTTTTT. Its protein is CASSPRSVLTGELFF.

CDR3 sequence: CASSSSGAGYNEQFF. The CDR3 region has the DNA TGTGCCAGCAGCTCAAGCGGGGCTGGCTACAATGAGCAGTTCTTC. The V call is TRBV9, the J call TRBJ2-1; 7 bases line up with TRBD2. V lost 4 bases, J lost 3 bases, and 7 bases stayed unmatched. Germline CDR1 is SGDLS and CDR2 is YYNGEE. This CDR3 region has 15 residues.

Remarks on this clonotype: A much larger clone differs from this one at a single base, so this may be a read error. The V gene is TRBV7-9, the J gene TRBJ2-1; D tentatively fits TRBD1 or TRBD2 (6 bases each). The DNA end favors TRBJ2-7, so the J call may be wrong. The germline V gene encodes CDR1 SEHNR and CDR2 FQNEAQ (reference sequence). This CDR3 comprises 15 residues. The CDR3 sequence: CASSTGASSYNEQYF. In DNA form, the CDR3 reads TGTGCCAGCAGTACGGGGGCCAGCTCCTACAATGAGCAGTACTTC.

This clonotype appeared many times. The rearrangement uses TRBV30 and TRBJ2-5; D may be TRBD1 (6 bases). This CDR3 spans 11 amino acids. The V and J ends lost 1 base and 9 bases respectively, with 9 bases between them. CDR1 GTSNPN and CDR2 SVGIG come from the germline V gene (reference sequence). DNA of the CDR3: TGTGCCTGGAGTGCCAGACAGGCCCAGTACTTC. Translation: CAWSARQAQYF.

The chain recombines TRBV19 with TRBJ2-7; D gene uncertain. Trimming shortened V by 5 bases and J by 7 bases, and 18 bases separated the two germline ends. Germline V lookup: CDR1 LNHDA, CDR2 SQIVND (reference sequence). The CDR3 sequence is 14 residues long. The CDR3 region is CASSSSGFRPEQYF. The DNA of the CDR3 is TGTGCCAGTAGTTCCTCCGGTTTCAGACCGGAGCAGTACTTC.

This chain uses TRBV28 with TRBJ1-2; no definite D call. Germline loops: CDR1 MDHEN, CDR2 SYDVKM. The CDR3 loop spans 12 amino acids. V dropped 6 bases and J dropped 4 bases, with 9 bases sitting between them. CDR3 DNA: TGTGCCAGCAGGCAAGAGGGCTATGGCTACACCTTC. Its translation is CASRQEGYGYTF.

This clonotype was detected a few times. This chain links TRBV27 with TRBJ1-6, with D possibly being TRBD1 (6 bases). Germline assignment: CDR1 MNHEY and CDR2 SMNVEV (reference sequence). V dropped 7 bases and J dropped 7 bases, with 11 bases sitting between them. The CDR3 length is 13 residues. The CDR3 is CASKRQGNSPLHF. The CDR3 DNA sequence: TGTGCCAGCAAAAGGCAGGGGAATTCACCCCTCCACTTT.

This clonotype was seen a few times. The V gene is TRBV6-1, the J gene TRBJ1-4, with a possible D match to TRBD1 (6 bases). The CDR3 has 15 residues. Germline assignment: CDR1 MNHNS and CDR2 SASEGT. The germline V and J ends were trimmed by 6 bases and 3 bases, with 14 bases remaining between them. CDR3 DNA sequence: TGTGCCAGCAGAGATCCGGGACAATCTAATGAAAAACTGTTTTTT. It yields the protein CASRDPGQSNEKLFF.

This clonotype was found many times. V and J are TRBV27 and TRBJ2-3, with D maybe TRBD2 (5 bases). This CDR3 spans 15 amino acids. Per the germline V gene, CDR1 is MNHEY and CDR2 is SMNVEV (reference sequence). V shed 4 bases and J shed 0 bases, with 11 bases lying between them. CDR3 residues: CASSSRRTSTDTQYF. CDR3 nucleotide sequence: TGTGCCAGCAGTTCGCGACGGACTAGCACAGATACGCAGTATTTT.